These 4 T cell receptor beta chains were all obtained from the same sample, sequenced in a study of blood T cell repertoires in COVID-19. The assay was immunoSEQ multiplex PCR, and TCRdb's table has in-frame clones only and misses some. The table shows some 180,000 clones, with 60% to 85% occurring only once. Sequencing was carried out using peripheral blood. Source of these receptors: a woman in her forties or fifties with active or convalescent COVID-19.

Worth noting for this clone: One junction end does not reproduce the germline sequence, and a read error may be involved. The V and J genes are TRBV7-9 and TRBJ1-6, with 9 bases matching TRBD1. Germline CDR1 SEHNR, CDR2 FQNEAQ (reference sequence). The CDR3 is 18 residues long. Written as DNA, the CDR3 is TGTGCCAGCAGCTTAGGATTACAGGGGGCCTCCAATAATTCACCCCTCCACTTT. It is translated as CASSLGLQGASNNSPLHF.

CDR3 loop: CASSEWDRGNTEAFF. The CDR3 nucleotides read TGTGCCAGCAGTGAATGGGACAGGGGTAACACTGAAGCTTTCTTT. The chain carries TRBV2 and TRBJ1-1; 10 bases are shared with TRBD1. CDR3 length equals 15 residues. Germline values: CDR1 SNHLY, CDR2 FYNNEI. After removal of 2 bases from V and 2 bases from J, the junction contained 2 bases not matched to a gene.

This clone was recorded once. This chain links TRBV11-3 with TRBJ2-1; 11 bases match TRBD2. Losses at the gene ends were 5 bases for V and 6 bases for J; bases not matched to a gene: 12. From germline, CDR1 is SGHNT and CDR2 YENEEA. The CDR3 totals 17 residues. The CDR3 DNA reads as TGTGCCAGCAGCCCCCGGTTAGCGGGAGGGCCGAGCAATGAGCAGTTCTTC. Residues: CASSPRLAGGPSNEQFF.

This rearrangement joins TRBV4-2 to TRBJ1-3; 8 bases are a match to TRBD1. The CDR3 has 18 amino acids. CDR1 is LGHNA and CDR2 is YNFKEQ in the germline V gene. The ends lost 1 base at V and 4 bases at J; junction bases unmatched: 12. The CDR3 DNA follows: TGTGCCAGCAGCCAAGCGCCCAGTCAGGGGGCGAGGGGAAACACCATATATTTT. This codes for CASSQAPSQGARGNTIYF.